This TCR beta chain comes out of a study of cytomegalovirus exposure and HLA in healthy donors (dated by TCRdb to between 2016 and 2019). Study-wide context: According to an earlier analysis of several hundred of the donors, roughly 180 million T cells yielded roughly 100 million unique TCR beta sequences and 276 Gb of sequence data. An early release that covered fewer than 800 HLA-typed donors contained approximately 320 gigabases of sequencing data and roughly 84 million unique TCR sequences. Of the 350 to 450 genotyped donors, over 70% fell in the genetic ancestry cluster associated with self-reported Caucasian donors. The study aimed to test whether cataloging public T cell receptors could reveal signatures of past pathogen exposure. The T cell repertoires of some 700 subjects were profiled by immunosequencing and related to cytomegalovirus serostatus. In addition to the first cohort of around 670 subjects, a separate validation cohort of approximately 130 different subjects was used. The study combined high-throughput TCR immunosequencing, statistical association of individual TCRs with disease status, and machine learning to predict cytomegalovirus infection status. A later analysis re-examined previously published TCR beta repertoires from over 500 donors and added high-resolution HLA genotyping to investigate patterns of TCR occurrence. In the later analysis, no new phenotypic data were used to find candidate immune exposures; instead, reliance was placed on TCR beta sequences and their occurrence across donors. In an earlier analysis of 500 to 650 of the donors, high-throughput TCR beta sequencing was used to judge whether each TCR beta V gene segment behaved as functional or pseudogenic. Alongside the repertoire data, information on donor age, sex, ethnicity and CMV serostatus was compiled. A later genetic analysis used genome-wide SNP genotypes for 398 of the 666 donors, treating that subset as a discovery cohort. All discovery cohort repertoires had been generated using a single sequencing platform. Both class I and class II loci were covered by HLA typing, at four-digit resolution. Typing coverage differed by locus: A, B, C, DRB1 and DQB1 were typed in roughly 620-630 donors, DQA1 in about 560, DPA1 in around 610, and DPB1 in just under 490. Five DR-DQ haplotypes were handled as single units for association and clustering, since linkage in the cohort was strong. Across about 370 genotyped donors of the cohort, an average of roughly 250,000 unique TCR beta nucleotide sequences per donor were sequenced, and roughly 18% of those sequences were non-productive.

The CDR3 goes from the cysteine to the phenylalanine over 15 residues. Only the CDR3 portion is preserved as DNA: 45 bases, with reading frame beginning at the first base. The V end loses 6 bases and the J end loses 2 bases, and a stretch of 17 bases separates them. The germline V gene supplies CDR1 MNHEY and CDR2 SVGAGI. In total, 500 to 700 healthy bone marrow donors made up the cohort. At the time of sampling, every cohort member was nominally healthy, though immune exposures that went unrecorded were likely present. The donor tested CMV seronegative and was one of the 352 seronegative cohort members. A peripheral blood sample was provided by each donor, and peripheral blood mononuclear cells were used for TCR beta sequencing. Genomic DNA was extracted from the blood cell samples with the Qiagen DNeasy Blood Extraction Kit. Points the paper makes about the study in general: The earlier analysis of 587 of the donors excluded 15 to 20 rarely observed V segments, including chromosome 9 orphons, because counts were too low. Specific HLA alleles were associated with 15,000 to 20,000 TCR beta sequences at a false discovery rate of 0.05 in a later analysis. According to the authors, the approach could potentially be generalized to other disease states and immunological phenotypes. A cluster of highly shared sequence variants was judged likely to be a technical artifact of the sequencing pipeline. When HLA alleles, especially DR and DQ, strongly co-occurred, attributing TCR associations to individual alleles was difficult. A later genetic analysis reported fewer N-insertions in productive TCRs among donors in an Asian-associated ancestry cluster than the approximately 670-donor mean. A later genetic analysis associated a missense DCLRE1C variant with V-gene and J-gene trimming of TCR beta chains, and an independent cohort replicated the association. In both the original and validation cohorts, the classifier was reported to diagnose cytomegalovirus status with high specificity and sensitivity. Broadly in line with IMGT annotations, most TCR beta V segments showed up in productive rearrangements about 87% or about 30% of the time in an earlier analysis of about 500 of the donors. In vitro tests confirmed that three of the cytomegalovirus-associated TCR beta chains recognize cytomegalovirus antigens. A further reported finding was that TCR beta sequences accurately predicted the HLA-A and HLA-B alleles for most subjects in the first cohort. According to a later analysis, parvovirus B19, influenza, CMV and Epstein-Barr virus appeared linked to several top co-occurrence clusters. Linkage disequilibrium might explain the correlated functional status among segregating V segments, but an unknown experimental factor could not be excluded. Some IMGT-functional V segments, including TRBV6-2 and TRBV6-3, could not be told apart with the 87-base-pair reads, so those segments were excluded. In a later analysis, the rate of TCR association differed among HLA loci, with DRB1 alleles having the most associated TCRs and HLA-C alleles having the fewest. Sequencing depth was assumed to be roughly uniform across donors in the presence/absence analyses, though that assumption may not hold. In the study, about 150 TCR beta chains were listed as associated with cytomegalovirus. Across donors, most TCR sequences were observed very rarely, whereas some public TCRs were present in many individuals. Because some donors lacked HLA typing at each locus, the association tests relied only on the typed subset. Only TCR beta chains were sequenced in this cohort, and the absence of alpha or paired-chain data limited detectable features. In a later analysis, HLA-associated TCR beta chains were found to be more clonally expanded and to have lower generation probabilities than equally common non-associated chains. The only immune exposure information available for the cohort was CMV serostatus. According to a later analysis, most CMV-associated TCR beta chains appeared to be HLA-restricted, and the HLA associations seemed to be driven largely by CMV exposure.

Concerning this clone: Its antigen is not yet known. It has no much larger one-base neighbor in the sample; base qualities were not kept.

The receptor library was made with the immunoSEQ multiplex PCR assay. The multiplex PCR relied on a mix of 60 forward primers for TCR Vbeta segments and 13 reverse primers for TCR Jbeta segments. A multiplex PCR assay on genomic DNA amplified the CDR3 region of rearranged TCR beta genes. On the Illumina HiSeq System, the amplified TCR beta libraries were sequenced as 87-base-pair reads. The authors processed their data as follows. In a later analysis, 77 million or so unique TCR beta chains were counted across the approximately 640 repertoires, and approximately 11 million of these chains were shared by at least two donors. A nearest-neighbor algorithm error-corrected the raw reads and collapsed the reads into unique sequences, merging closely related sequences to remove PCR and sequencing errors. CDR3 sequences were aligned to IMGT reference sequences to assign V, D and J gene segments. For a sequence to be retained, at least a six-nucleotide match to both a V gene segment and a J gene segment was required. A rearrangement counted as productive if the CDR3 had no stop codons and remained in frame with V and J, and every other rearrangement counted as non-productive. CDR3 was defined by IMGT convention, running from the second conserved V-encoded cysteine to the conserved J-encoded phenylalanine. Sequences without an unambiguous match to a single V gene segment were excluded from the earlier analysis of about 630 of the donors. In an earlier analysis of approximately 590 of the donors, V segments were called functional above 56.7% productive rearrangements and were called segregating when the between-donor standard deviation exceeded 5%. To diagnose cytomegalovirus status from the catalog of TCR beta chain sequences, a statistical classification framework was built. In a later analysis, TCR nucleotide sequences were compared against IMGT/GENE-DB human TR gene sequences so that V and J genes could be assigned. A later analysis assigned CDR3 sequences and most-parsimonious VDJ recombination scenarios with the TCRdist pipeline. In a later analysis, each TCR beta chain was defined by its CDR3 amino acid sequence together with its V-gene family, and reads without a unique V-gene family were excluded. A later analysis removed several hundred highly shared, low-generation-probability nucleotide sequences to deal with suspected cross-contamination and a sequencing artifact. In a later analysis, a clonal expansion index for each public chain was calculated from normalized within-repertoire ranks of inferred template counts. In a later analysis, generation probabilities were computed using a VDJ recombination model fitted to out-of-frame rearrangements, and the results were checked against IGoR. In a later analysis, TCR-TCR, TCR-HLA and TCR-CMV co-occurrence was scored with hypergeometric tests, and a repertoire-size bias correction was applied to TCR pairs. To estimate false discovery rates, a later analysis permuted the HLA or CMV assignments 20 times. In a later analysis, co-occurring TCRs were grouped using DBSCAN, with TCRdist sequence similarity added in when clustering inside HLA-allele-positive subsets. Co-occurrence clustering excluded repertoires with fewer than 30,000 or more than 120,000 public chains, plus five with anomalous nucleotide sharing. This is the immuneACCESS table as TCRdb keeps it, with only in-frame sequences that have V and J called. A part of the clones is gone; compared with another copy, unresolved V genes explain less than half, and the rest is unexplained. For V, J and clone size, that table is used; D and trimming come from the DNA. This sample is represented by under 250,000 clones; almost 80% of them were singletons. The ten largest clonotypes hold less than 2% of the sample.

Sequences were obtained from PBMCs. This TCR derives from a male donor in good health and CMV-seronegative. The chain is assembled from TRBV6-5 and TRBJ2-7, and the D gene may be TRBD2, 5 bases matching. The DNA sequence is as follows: TGTGCCAGCAGAGTGGGTCCGGGATCCGCCTACGAGCAGTACTTC. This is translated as CASRVGPGSAYEQYF.